A selection of T cell receptor beta chains follows, all from one sample in a study of T cell responses to AZD1222 COVID-19 vaccine. Sequencing used immunoSEQ multiplex PCR; TCRdb keeps in-frame clones, though not all of them. The sample lists under 200,000 clones, about nine tenths seen once, with roughly 5.5% in the top ten. Sample: peripheral blood, taken on day 0 of AZD1222 vaccination. The receptors originated from an adult in good health. Each CDR3 is given with its conserved first and last residue. The order of the fields is D gene, clone size, J gene, CDR3 length, V gene, CDR3 DNA, CDR3 protein. The D gene is left open where the match is weak. Not all rows give a size; the values are once, few, many and, for expanded clones, a class.

D: .; size: .; J: TRBJ1-6; length: 15; V: TRBV7-9; DNA: TGTGCCAGCAGCCCCTTAGAGGGGGTAAATTCACCCCTCCACTTT; CDR3: CASSPLEGVNSPLHF
D: .; size: .; J: TRBJ1-5; length: 14; V: TRBV10-3; DNA: TGTGCCATCAGTGAGTCGAAGGGCTATCAGCCCCAGCATTTT; CDR3: CAISESKGYQPQHF
D: TRBD1; size: .; J: TRBJ1-4; length: 15; V: TRBV27; DNA: TGTGCCAGCAGTCCCAGGGGGAAGGAGGGTGAAAAACTGTTTTTT; CDR3: CASSPRGKEGEKLFF
D: .; size: .; J: TRBJ1-4; length: 13; V: TRBV2; DNA: TGTGCCAGCAGTGGCAGGGGTAATGAAAAACTGTTTTTT; CDR3: CASSGRGNEKLFF
D: TRBD1; size: .; J: TRBJ2-7; length: 13; V: TRBV12-3/TRBV12-4; DNA: TGTGCCAGCAGTTTGGGACAGGGTTACGAGCAGTACTTC; CDR3: CASSLGQGYEQYF
D: .; size: few; J: TRBJ1-5; length: 13; V: TRBV19; DNA: TGTGCCAGTAGTATAGGACAGGAACAGCCCCAGCATTTT; CDR3: CASSIGQEQPQHF
D: .; size: .; J: TRBJ2-1; length: 13; V: TRBV9; DNA: TGTGCCAGCAGCGCGGCCCCGTACAATGAGCAGTTCTTC; CDR3: CASSAAPYNEQFF
D: TRBD2; size: .; J: TRBJ2-3; length: 17; V: TRBV18; DNA: TGTGCCAGCTCGCGTTTAGCGGGGGGCGCGAGCACAGATACGCAGTATTTT; CDR3: CASSRLAGGASTDTQYF
D: .; size: .; J: TRBJ2-1; length: 13; V: TRBV3-1/TRBV3-2; DNA: TGTGCCAGCAGCGCGGACAGTTACAATGAGCAGTTCTTC; CDR3: CASSADSYNEQFF
D: .; size: .; J: TRBJ1-3; length: 16; V: TRBV6-5; DNA: TGTGCCAGCAGTTACTCGACTGGGGGGAACGGAAACACCATATATTTT; CDR3: CASSYSTGGNGNTIYF
D: .; size: few; J: TRBJ1-3; length: 15; V: TRBV6-5; DNA: TGTGCCAGCAGTTACTCGGCAGGGACTGGAAACACCATATATTTT; CDR3: CASSYSAGTGNTIYF
D: .; size: .; J: TRBJ2-5; length: 14; V: TRBV18; DNA: TGTGCCAGCTCACCTCCGTCAATAGGAGAGACCCAGTACTTC; CDR3: CASSPPSIGETQYF
D: TRBD1; size: .; J: TRBJ1-5; length: 14; V: TRBV3-1/TRBV3-2; DNA: TGTGCCAGCAGCCGAGGACAGGGAGCCCAGCCCCAGCATTTT; CDR3: CASSRGQGAQPQHF
D: .; size: medium-sized; J: TRBJ2-4; length: 17; V: TRBV28; DNA: TGTGCCAGCAGTTTAGTGCCACACCTCATAGCCAAAAACATTCAGTACTTC; CDR3: CASSLVPHLIAKNIQYF
D: TRBD1; size: .; J: TRBJ2-7; length: 15; V: TRBV7-9; DNA: TGTGCCAGCAGCTTAGTGGACAGGGGGGCCTACGAGCAGTACTTC; CDR3: CASSLVDRGAYEQYF
D: TRBD2; size: .; J: TRBJ2-7; length: 16; V: TRBV7-2; DNA: TGTGCCAGCAGCCAGCGGGGTCTAGCGAACCACTACGAGCAGTACTTC; CDR3: CASSQRGLANHYEQYF
D: .; size: .; J: TRBJ1-3; length: 16; V: TRBV28; DNA: TGTGCCAGCAGTTCCCCTGGCAGTACCTCTGGAAACACCATATATTTT; CDR3: CASSSPGSTSGNTIYF
D: .; size: .; J: TRBJ1-4; length: 11; V: TRBV6-2/TRBV6-3; DNA: TGTGCCAGCAGCCAGAATGAAAAACTGTTTTTT; CDR3: CASSQNEKLFF
D: .; size: .; J: TRBJ1-6; length: 16; V: TRBV4-3; DNA: TGCGCCAGCAGCCAAGACGGCCAGGGGACGGGTTCACCCCTCCACTTT; CDR3: CASSQDGQGTGSPLHF
D: TRBD2; size: .; J: TRBJ2-7; length: 15; V: TRBV10-3; DNA: TGTGCCATCGGTCCTGGGGGGACTAGCGGGTACGAGCAGTACTTC; CDR3: CAIGPGGTSGYEQYF
D: .; size: .; J: TRBJ1-3; length: 15; V: TRBV4-3; DNA: TGCGCCAGCAGCCAAGGACCTGAAGGGGGAAACACCATATATTTT; CDR3: CASSQGPEGGNTIYF
D: .; size: .; J: TRBJ2-7; length: 15; V: TRBV19; DNA: TGTGCCAGTAGTATAGTGGTTGGCTCCTCCTACGAGCAGTACTTC; CDR3: CASSIVVGSSYEQYF
D: TRBD2; size: once; J: TRBJ2-1; length: 18; V: TRBV9; DNA: TGTGCCAGCAGCGTAGACGGGAGAGCGGGAATTCCTAACAATGAGCAGTTCTTC; CDR3: CASSVDGRAGIPNNEQFF
D: .; size: .; J: TRBJ1-5; length: 15; V: TRBV4-3; DNA: TGCGCCAGCAGCCAAGGGAACAGGGACAATCAGCCCCAGCATTTT; CDR3: CASSQGNRDNQPQHF
D: TRBD1; size: .; J: TRBJ2-1; length: 15; V: TRBV19; DNA: TGTGCCAGTAGTATGGGGACAGGGGTATACAATGAGCAGTTCTTC; CDR3: CASSMGTGVYNEQFF
D: .; size: .; J: TRBJ1-1; length: 14; V: TRBV7-8; DNA: TGTGCCAGCAGCTTATCTGAGGGTGACACTGAAGCTTTCTTT; CDR3: CASSLSEGDTEAFF
D: .; size: once; J: TRBJ2-2; length: 17; V: TRBV21-1; DNA: TGTGCCAGCAGCAAATTAGCGAGGGAGGTAAACACCGGGGAGCTGTTTTTT; CDR3: CASSKLAREVNTGELFF
D: .; size: .; J: TRBJ1-4; length: 12; V: TRBV28; DNA: TGTGCCAGCAGCCCACCTAATGAAAAACTGTTTTTT; CDR3: CASSPPNEKLFF
D: .; size: .; J: TRBJ1-2; length: 14; V: TRBV4-1; DNA: TGCGCCAGCAGCCAAGATATGGGGGCGGGTGGCTACACCTTC; CDR3: CASSQDMGAGGYTF
D: .; size: .; J: TRBJ2-7; length: 14; V: TRBV5-1; DNA: TGCGCCAGCAGCTTGAACAGGGACTCCTACGAGCAGTACTTC; CDR3: CASSLNRDSYEQYF
D: TRBD1; size: many; J: TRBJ1-1; length: 14; V: TRBV28; DNA: TGTGCCAGCAGTTTATCAGGGGGGAGCACTGAAGCTTTCTTT; CDR3: CASSLSGGSTEAFF
D: .; size: .; J: TRBJ1-5; length: 14; V: TRBV2; DNA: TGTGCCAGCAGTGAAGAGGGGGGAAATCAGCCCCAGCATTTT; CDR3: CASSEEGGNQPQHF
D: .; size: once; J: TRBJ1-2; length: 15; V: TRBV2; DNA: TGTGCCAGCAGTGTAATGGGACAAGACAACTATGGCTACACCTTC; CDR3: CASSVMGQDNYGYTF
D: .; size: .; J: TRBJ1-5; length: 15; V: TRBV28; DNA: TGTGCCAGCAGTTTAGCCAGGGCGGGGAATCAGCCCCAGCATTTT; CDR3: CASSLARAGNQPQHF
D: TRBD1; size: .; J: TRBJ1-6; length: 14; V: TRBV27; DNA: TGTGCCAGCAGTTTGAACAGGGGCAATTCACCCCTCCACTTT; CDR3: CASSLNRGNSPLHF
D: TRBD1; size: .; J: TRBJ1-4; length: 14; V: TRBV27; DNA: TGTGCCAGCAGTTTATTCAGGGGGCATGAAAAACTGTTTTTT; CDR3: CASSLFRGHEKLFF
D: .; size: .; J: TRBJ1-2; length: 13; V: TRBV19; DNA: TGTGCCAGTCGCCGGGACGTACGCCATGGCTACACCTTC; CDR3: CASRRDVRHGYTF
D: TRBD2; size: .; J: TRBJ2-1; length: 17; V: TRBV5-4; DNA: TGTGCCAGCAGCTTGGGGGGGACTAGCGGGATCTACAATGAGCAGTTCTTC; CDR3: CASSLGGTSGIYNEQFF
D: TRBD1; size: once; J: TRBJ1-4; length: 14; V: TRBV30; DNA: TGTGCCTGGAGTCCAGGGGGGGGAACTGAAAAACTGTTTTTT; CDR3: CAWSPGGGTEKLFF
D: .; size: .; J: TRBJ1-1; length: 13; V: TRBV9; DNA: TGTGCCAGCAGCGTAGGAGGGGACACTGAAGCTTTCTTT; CDR3: CASSVGGDTEAFF
D: TRBD1; size: once; J: TRBJ1-2; length: 13; V: TRBV6-5; DNA: TGTGCCAGCAGACAGGGGAGGGCCTATGGCTACACCTTC; CDR3: CASRQGRAYGYTF
D: .; size: .; J: TRBJ2-7; length: 13; V: TRBV5-1; DNA: TGCGCCAGCAGCTTCGACAGGCTCTACGAGCAGTACTTC; CDR3: CASSFDRLYEQYF
D: .; size: .; J: TRBJ1-1; length: 13; V: TRBV6-5; DNA: TGTGCCAGCAGAAGCCCGTGGAACACTGAAGCTTTCTTT; CDR3: CASRSPWNTEAFF
D: TRBD1; size: .; J: TRBJ2-1; length: 16; V: TRBV24-1; DNA: TGTGCCACCAGTGATTTGGGACAGGGCTCCTACAATGAGCAGTTCTTC; CDR3: CATSDLGQGSYNEQFF
D: .; size: .; J: TRBJ1-1; length: 14; V: TRBV30; DNA: TGTGCCTGGAGGATCGCACCCGCCCCCGCTGAAGCTTTCTTT; CDR3: CAWRIAPAPAEAFF
D: .; size: once; J: TRBJ1-5; length: 14; V: TRBV28; DNA: TGTGCCAGCAGTTTAGGGGTCACCCATCTGTCCCAGCATTTT; CDR3: CASSLGVTHLSQHF
D: .; size: .; J: TRBJ1-2; length: 14; V: TRBV7-8; DNA: TGTGCCAGCAGCCCGCGGGGCAACTCCTATGGCTACACCTTC; CDR3: CASSPRGNSYGYTF
D: .; size: .; J: TRBJ1-3; length: 15; V: TRBV6-5; DNA: TGTGCCAGCAGAGCCCCAGGACCCTCTGGAAACACCATATATTTT; CDR3: CASRAPGPSGNTIYF
D: TRBD1; size: once; J: TRBJ2-7; length: 14; V: TRBV7-9; DNA: TGTGCCAGCAGCTTAAGACAGGGGGACGGCGAGCAGTACTTC; CDR3: CASSLRQGDGEQYF
D: .; size: .; J: TRBJ1-1; length: 14; V: TRBV30; DNA: TGTGCCTGGAGATCCCCGGGGATGCACACTGAAGCTTTCTTT; CDR3: CAWRSPGMHTEAFF
D: .; size: .; J: TRBJ2-5; length: 14; V: TRBV27; DNA: TGTGCCAGCATGGCGGGTGGAAACCAAGAGACCCAGTACTTC; CDR3: CASMAGGNQETQYF
D: TRBD1; size: .; J: TRBJ2-3; length: 15; V: TRBV10-3; DNA: TGTGCCATCAGGGGGGGGACAGGGCCAGCAGATACGCAGTATTTT; CDR3: CAIRGGTGPADTQYF
D: .; size: .; J: TRBJ2-2; length: 14; V: TRBV6-2/TRBV6-3; DNA: TGTGCCAGCAGTTCCGGGACAAAGTCCGGGGAGCTGTTTTTT; CDR3: CASSSGTKSGELFF
D: TRBD1; size: .; J: TRBJ2-3; length: 15; V: TRBV24-1; DNA: TGTGCCACCAGTGATTCCACAGGGGCGCCAGATACGCAGTATTTT; CDR3: CATSDSTGAPDTQYF
D: .; size: .; J: TRBJ2-1; length: 15; V: TRBV28; DNA: TGTGCCAGCAGTAAACCCGGGGAACCCTACAATGAGCAGTTCTTC; CDR3: CASSKPGEPYNEQFF
D: .; size: .; J: TRBJ2-3; length: 16; V: TRBV11-3; DNA: TGTGCCAGCAGCTTAGCGTGGGGGAACAGCACAGATACGCAGTATTTT; CDR3: CASSLAWGNSTDTQYF
D: .; size: .; J: TRBJ2-1; length: 16; V: TRBV18; DNA: TGTGCCAGCTCACCATTCACGGGTCCTACCTACAATGAGCAGTTCTTC; CDR3: CASSPFTGPTYNEQFF
D: .; size: .; J: TRBJ2-7; length: 12; V: TRBV29-1; DNA: TGCAGCGCCTCTGACAGTTCCTACGAGCAGTACTTC; CDR3: CSASDSSYEQYF